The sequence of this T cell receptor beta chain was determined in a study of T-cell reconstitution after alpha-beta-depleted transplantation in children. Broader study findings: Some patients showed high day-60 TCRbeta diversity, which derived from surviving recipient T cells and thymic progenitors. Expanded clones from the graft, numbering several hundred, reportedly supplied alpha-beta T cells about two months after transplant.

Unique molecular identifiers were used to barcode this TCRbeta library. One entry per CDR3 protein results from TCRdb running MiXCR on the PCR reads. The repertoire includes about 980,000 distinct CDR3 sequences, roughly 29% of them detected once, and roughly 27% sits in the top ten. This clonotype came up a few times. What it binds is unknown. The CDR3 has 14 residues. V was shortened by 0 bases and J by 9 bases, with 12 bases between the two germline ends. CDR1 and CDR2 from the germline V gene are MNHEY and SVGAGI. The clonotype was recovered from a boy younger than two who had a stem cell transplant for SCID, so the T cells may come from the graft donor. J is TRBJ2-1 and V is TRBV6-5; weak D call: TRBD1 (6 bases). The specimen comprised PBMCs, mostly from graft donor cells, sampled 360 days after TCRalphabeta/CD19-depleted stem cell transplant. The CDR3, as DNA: TGTGCCAGCAGTTACTCCAACAGGGTTATTGAGCAGTTCTTC. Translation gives CASSYSNRVIEQFF.